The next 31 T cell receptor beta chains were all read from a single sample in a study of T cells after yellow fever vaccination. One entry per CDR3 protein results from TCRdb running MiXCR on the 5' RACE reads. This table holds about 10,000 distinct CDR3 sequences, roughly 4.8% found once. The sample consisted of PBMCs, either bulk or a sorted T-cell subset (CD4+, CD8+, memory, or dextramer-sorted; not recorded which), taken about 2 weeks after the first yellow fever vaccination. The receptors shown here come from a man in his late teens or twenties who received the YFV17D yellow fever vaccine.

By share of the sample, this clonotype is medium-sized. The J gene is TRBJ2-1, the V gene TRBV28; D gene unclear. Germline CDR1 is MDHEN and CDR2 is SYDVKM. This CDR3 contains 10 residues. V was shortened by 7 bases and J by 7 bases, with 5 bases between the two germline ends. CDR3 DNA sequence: TGTGCCAGCAAGGCGAATGAGCAGTTCTTC. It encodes CASKANEQFF.

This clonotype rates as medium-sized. DNA of the CDR3: TGTGCCGCTGGGGAGACCCAGTACTTC. The encoded protein is CAAGETQYF. The chain uses TRBV19 and TRBJ2-5; D is undetermined. The CDR3 runs 9 residues. V lost 11 bases and J lost 5, with 6 bases in between. In germline, CDR1 is LNHDA, CDR2 SQIVND (reference sequence). Filled out from reference TRBV19 and TRBJ2-5, the complete variable domain reads DGGITQSPKYLFRKEGQNVTLSCEQNLNHDAMYWYRQDPGQGLRLIYYSQIVNDFQKGDIAEGYSVSREKKESFPLTVTSAQKNPTAFYLCAAGETQYFGPGTRLLVL.

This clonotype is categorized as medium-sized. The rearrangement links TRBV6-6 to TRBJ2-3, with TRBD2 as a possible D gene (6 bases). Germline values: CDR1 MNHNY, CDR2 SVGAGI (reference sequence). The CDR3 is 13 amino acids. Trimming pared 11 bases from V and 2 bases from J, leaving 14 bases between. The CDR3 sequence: CAVTSPFTDTQYF. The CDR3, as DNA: TGTGCCGTAACTAGCCCTTTCACAGATACGCAGTATTTT.

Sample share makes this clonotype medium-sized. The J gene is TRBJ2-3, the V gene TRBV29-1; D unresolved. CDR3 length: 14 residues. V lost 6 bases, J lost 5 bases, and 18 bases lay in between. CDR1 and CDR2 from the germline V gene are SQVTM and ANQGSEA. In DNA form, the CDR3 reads TGCAGCGTCGCCCTCTCTGTGGACGGAGATACGCAGTATTTT. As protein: CSVALSVDGDTQYF.

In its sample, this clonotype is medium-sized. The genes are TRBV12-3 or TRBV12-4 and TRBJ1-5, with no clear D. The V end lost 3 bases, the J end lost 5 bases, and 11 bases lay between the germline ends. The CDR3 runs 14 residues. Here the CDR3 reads CASSFWGGDQPQHF. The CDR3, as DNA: TGTGCCAGCAGTTTTTGGGGAGGCGATCAGCCCCAGCATTTT.

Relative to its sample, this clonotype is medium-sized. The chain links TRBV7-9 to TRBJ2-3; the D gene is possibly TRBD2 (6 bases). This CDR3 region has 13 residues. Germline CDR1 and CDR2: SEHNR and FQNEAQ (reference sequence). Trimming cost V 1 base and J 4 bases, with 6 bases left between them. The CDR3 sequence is CASSLGLADTQYF. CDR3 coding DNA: TGTGCCAGCAGCTTAGGACTAGCAGATACGCAGTATTTT. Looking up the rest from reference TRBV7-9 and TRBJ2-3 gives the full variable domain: DTGVSQNPRHKITKRGQNVTFRCDPISEHNRLYWYRQTLGQGPEFLTYFQNEAQLEKSRLLSDRFSAERPKGSFSTLEIQRTEQGDSAMYLCASSLGLADTQYFGPGTRLTVL.

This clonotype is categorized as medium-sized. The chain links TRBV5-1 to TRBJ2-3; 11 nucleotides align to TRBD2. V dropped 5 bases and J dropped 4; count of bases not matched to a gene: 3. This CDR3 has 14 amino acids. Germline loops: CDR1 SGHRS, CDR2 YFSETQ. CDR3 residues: CASSIAGGPDTQYF. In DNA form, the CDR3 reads TGCGCCAGCAGTATAGCGGGGGGGCCAGATACGCAGTATTTT.

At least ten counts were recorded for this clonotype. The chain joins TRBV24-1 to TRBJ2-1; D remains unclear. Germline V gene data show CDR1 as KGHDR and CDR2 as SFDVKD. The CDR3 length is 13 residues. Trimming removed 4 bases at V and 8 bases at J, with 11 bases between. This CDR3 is CATSDGPGDEQFF. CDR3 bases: TGTGCCACCAGTGACGGGCCTGGGGATGAGCAGTTCTTC.

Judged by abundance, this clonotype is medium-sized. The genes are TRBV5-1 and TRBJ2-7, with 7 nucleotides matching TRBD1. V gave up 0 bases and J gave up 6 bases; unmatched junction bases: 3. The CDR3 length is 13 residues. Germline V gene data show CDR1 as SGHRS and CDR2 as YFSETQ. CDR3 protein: CASSLDRGSEQYF. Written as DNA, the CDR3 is TGCGCCAGCAGCTTGGACAGGGGTTCCGAGCAGTACTTC. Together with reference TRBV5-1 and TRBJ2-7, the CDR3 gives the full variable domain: KAGVTQTPRYLIKTRGQQVTLSCSPISGHRSVSWYQQTPGQGLQFLFEYFSETQRNKGNFPGRFSGRQFSNSRSEMNVSTLELGDSALYLCASSLDRGSEQYFGPGTRLTVT.

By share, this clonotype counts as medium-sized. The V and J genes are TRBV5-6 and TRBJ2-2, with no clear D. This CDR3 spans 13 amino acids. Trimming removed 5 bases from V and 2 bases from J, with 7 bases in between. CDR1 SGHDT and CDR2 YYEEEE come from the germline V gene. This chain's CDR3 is CASRFGNTGELFF. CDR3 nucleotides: TGTGCCAGCAGGTTCGGAAACACCGGGGAGCTGTTTTTT.

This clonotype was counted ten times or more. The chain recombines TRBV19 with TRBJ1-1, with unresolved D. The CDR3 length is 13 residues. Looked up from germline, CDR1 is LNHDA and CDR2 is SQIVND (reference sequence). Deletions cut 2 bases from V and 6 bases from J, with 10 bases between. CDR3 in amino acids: CASSIFQWAEAFF. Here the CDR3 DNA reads TGTGCCAGTAGTATATTTCAGTGGGCTGAAGCTTTCTTT.

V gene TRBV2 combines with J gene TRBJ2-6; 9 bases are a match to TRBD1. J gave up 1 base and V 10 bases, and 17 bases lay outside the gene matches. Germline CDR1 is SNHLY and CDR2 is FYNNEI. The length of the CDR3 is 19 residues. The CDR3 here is CAICFTRGTGFSGANVLTF. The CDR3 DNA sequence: TGTGCCATCTGTTTCACTCGTGGGACAGGGTTTTCTGGGGCCAACGTCCTGACTTTC. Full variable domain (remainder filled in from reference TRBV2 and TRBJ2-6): EPEVTQTPSHQVTQMGQEVILRCVPISNHLYFYWYRQILGQKVEFLVSFYNNEISEKSEIFDDQFSVERPDGSNFTLKIRSTKLEDSAMYFCAICFTRGTGFSGANVLTFGAGSRLTVL.

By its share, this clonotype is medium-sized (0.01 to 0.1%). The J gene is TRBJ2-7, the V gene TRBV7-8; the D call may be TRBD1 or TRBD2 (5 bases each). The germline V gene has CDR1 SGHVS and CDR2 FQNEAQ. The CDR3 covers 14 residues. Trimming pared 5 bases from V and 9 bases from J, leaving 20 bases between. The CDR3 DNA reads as TGTGCCAGCAGCAACCCGGGGACGGACGCTAGGCAGTACTTC. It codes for CASSNPGTDARQYF.

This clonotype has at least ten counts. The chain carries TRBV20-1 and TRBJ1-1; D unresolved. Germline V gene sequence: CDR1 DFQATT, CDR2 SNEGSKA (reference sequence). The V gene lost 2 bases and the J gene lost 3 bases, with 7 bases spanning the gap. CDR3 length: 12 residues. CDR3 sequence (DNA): TGCAGTGCTAGAAGGCGTGACACTGAAGCTTTCTTT. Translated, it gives CSARRRDTEAFF.

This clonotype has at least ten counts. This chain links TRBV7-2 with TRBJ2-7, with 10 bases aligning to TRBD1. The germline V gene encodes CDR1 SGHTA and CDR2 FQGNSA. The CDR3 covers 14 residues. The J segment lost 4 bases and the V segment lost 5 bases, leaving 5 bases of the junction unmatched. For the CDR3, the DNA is TGTGCCAGCAGCGCGGGACAGGGGCGTTACGAGCAGTACTTC. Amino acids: CASSAGQGRYEQYF. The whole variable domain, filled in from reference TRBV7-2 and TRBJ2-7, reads GAGVSQSPSNKVTEKGKDVELRCDPISGHTALYWYRQSLGQGLEFLIYFQGNSAPDKSGLPSDRFSAERTGGSVSTLTIQRTQQEDSAVYLCASSAGQGRYEQYFGPGTRLTVT.

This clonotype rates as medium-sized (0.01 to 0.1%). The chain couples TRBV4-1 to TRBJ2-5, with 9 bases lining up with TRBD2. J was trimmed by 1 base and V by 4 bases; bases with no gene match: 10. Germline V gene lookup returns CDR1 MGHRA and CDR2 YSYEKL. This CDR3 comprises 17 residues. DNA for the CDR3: TGCGCCAGCAGCCGAGAAGTCCCGGGACTAGCCCAAGAGACCCAGTACTTC. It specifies CASSREVPGLAQETQYF.

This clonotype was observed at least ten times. In DNA form, the CDR3 reads TGTGCCTGGAGTGTGGAAGCTAACTATGGCTACACCTTC. The encoded protein is CAWSVEANYGYTF. This sequence joins TRBV30 and TRBJ1-2; D unresolved. The CDR3 is made up of 13 amino acids. CDR1 and CDR2 (germline): GTSNPN, SVGIG (reference sequence). V was pared by 0 bases and J by 0 bases, with 5 bases between.

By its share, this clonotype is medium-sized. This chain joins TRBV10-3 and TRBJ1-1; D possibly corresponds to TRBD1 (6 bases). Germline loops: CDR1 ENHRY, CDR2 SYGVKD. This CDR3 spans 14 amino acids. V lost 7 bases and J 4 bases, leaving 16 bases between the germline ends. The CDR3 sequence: CAIKRQEEGTEAFF. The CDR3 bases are TGTGCCATCAAACGACAGGAGGAGGGCACTGAAGCTTTCTTT.

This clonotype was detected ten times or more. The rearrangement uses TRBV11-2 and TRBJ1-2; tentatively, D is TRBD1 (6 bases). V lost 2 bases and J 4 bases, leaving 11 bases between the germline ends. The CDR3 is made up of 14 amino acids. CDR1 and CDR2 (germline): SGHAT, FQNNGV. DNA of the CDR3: TGTGCCAGCAGCTTATACAGGGAAGCCTATGGCTACACCTTC. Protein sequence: CASSLYREAYGYTF. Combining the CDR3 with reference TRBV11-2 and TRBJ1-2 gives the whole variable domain EAGVAQSPRYKIIEKRQSVAFWCNPISGHATLYWYQQILGQGPKLLIQFQNNGVVDDSQLPKDRFSAERLKGVDSTLKIQPAKLEDSAVYLCASSLYREAYGYTFGSGTRLTVV.

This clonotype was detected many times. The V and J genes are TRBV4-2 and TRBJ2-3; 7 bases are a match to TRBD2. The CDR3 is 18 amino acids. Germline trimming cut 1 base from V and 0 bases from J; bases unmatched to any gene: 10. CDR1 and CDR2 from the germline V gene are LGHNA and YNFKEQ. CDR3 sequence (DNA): TGTGCCAGCAGCCAAGTTCCGGCGGGGGAGTCTAGCACAGATACGCAGTATTTT. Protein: CASSQVPAGESSTDTQYF.

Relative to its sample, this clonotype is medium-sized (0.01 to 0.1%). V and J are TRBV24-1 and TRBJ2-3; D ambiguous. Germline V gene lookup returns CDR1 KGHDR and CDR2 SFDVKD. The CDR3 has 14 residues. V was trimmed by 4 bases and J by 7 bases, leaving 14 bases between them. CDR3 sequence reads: CATSESWNVNTQYF. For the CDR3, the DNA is TGTGCCACCAGTGAAAGTTGGAACGTAAATACGCAGTATTTT.

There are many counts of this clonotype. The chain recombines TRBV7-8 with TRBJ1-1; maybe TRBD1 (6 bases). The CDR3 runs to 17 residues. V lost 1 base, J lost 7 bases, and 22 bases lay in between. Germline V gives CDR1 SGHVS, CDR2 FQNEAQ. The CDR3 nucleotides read TGTGCCAGCAGCTTAGGAGGGGGGATCGGGGCTCTTCATGAAGCTTTCTTT. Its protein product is CASSLGGGIGALHEAFF.

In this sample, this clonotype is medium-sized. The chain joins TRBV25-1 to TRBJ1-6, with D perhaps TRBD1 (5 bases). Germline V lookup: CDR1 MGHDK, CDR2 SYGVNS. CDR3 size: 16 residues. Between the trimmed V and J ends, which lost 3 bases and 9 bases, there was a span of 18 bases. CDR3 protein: CASSDGQGGGVSPLHF. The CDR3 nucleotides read TGTGCCAGCAGTGACGGCCAGGGTGGAGGGGTTTCACCCCTCCACTTT.

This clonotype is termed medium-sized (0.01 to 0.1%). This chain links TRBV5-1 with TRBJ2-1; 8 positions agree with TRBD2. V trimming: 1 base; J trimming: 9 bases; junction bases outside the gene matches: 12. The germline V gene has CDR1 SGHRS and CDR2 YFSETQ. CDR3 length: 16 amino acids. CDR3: CASSLRSGGAVGEQFF. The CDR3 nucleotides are TGCGCCAGCAGCTTGAGGTCGGGGGGGGCCGTTGGTGAGCAGTTCTTC.

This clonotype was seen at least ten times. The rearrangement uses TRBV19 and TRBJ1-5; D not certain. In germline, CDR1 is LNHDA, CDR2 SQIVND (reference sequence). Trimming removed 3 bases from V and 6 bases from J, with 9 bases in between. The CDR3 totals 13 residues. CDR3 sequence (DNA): TGTGCCAGTAGTATTCCATATGGTCAGCCCCAGCATTTT. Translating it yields CASSIPYGQPQHF.

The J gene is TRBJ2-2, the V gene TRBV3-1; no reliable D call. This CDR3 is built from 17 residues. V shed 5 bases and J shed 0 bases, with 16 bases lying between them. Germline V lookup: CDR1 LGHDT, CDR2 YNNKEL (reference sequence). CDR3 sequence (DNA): TGTGCCAGCAGCAAGCAAGTCCGACTCCCGAACACCGGGGAGCTGTTTTTT. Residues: CASSKQVRLPNTGELFF.

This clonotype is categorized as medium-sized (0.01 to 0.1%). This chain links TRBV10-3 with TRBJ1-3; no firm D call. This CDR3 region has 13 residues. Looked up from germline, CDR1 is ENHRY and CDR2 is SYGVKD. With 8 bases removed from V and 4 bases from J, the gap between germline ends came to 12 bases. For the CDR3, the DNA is TGTGCCATCCCTTGGGAGGCGGGAAACACCATATATTTT. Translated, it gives CAIPWEAGNTIYF.

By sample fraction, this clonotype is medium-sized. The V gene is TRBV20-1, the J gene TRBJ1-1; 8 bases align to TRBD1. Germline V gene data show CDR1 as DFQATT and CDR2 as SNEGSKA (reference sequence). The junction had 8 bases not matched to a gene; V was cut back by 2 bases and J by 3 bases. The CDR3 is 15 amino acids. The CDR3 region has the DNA TGCAGTGCTAGAAGACAGGGGCGAATATACACTGAAGCTTTCTTT. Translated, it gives CSARRQGRIYTEAFF.

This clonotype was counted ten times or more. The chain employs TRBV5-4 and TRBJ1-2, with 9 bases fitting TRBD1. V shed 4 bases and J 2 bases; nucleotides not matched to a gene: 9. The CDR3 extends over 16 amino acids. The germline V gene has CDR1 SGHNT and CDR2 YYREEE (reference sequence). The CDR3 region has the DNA TGTGCCAGCAGCACGCCCCGGGACAGGGCCAACTATGGCTACACCTTC. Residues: CASSTPRDRANYGYTF.

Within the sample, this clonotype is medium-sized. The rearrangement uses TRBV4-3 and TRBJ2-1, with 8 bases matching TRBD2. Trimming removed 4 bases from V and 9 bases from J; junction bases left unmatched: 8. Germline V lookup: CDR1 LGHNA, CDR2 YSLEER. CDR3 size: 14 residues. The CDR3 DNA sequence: TGCGCCAGCAGCCCTACGGGACTAGGGGGTGAGCAGTTCTTC. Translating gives CASSPTGLGGEQFF.

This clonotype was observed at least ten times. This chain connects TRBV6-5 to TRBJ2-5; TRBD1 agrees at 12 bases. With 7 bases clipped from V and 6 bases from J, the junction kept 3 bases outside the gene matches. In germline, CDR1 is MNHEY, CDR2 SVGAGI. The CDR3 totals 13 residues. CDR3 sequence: CASTRDRGQTQYF. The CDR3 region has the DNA TGTGCCAGCACCCGGGACAGGGGGCAGACCCAGTACTTC.